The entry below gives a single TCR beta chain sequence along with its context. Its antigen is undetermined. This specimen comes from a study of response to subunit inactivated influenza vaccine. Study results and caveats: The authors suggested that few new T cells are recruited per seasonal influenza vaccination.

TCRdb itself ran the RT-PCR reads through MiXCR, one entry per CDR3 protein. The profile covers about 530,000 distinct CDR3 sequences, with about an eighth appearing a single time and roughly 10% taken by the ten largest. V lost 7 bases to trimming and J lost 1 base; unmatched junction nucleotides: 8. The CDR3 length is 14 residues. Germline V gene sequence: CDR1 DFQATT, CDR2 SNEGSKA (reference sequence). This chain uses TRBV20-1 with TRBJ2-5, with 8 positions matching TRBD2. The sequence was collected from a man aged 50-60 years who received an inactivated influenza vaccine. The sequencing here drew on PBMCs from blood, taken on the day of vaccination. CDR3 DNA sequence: TGCAGTGGAAGTAAAGCGGGGGCCCAAGAGACCCAGTACTTC. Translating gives CSGSKAGAQETQYF.